This TCR beta chain was retrieved from a study of blood T cell repertoires in COVID-19. Study in general: Whether acute or convalescent, the COVID-19 samples came from the United States, Italy and Spain. The analysed material was cDNA or gDNA that came from T cells, B-cell-depleted T cells, or PBMCs.

Trimming removed 7 bases from V and 4 bases from J; junction bases left unmatched: 5. The length of the CDR3 is 14 residues. The germline gives CDR1 SQVTM, CDR2 ANQGSEA. Per the authors' pipeline: Reference gene primer amplification yielded estimated nucleated cell counts. Here immunoSEQ multiplex PCR was the method, and the copy in TCRdb shows in-frame clones only, minus some. The V and J calls and the clone size are those of that table, but D and trimming were determined from the DNA. This sample has approximately 180,000 clones, with approximately 92% found just once. V and J are TRBV29-1 and TRBJ2-3, with 13 bases identical to TRBD2. This receptor was identified in a man in his forties or fifties with acute or convalescent COVID-19. Sequencing was carried out using peripheral blood. The CDR3 coding sequence is TGCAGCGCAGGACTAGCGGGAGCGGCAGATACGCAGTATTTT. It codes for CSAGLAGAADTQYF.